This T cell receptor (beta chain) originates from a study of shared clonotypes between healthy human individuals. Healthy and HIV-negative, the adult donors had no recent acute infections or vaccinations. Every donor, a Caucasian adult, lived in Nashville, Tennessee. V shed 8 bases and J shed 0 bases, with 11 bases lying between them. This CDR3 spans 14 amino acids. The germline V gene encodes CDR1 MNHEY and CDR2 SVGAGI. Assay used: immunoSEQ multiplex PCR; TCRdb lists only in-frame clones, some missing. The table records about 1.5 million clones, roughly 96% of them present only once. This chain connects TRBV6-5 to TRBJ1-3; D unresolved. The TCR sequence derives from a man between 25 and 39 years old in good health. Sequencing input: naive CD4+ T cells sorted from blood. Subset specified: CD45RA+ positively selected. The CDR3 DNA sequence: TGTGCCAGCCGGGTTACCCTCTCTGGAAACACCATATATTTT. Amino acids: CASRVTLSGNTIYF.